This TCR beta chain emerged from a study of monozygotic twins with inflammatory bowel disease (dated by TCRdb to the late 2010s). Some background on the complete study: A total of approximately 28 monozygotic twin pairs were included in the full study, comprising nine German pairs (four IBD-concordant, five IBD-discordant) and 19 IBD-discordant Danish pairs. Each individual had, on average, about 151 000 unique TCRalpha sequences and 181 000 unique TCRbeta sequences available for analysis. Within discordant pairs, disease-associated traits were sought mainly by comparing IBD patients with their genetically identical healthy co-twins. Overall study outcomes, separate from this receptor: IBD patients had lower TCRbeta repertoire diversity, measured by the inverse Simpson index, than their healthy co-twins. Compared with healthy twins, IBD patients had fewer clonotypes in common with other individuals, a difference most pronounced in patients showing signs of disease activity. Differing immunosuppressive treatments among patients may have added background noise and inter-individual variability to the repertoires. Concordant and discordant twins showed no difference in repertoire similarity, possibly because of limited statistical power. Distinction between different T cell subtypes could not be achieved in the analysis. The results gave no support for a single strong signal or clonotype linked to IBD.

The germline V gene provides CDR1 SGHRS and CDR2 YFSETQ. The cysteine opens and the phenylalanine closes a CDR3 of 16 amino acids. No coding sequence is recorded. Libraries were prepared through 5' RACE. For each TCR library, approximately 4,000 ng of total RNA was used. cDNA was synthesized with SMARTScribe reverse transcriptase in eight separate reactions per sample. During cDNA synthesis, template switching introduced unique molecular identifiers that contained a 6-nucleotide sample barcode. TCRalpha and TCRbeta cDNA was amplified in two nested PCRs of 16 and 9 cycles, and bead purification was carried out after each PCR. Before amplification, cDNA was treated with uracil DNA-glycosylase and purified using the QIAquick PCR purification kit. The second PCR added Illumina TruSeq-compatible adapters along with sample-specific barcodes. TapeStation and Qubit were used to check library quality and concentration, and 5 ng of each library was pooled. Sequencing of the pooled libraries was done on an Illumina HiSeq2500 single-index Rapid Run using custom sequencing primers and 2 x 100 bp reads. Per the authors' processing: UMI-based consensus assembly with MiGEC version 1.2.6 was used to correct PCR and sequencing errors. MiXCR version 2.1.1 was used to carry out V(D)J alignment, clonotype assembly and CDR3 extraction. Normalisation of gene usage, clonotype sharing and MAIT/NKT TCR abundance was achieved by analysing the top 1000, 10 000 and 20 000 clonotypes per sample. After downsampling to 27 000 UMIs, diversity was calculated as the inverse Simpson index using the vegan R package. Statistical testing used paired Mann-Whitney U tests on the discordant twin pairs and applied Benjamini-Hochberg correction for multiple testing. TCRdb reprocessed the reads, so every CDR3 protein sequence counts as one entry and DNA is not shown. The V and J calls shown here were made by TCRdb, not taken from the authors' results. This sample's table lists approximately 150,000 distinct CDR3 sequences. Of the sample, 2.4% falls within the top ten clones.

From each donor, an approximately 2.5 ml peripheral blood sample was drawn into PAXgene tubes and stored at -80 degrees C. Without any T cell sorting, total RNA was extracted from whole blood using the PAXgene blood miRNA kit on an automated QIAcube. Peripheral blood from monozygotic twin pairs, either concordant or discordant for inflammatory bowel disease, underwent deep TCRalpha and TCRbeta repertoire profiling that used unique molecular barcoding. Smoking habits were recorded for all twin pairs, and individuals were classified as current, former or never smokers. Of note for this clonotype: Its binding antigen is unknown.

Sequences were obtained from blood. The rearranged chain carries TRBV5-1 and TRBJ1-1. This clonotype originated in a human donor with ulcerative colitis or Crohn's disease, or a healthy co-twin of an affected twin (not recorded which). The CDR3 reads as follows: CASSWGSGDGHTEAFF.